The clone carrying this T cell receptor (beta chain) appeared a single time. Its antigen is not identified. This record belongs to a study of cytomegalovirus exposure and HLA in healthy donors. The study's findings and limits: In a later analysis, a missense DCLRE1C variant was linked to TCR beta V- and J-gene trimming. The study flagged about 160 TCR beta chains as cytomegalovirus-associated.

When sampled, the donors appeared nominally healthy, though they likely had unrecorded immune exposures. The study ran its PCR with 60 Vbeta and 13 Jbeta primers. The assay was immunoSEQ multiplex PCR, and TCRdb's table has in-frame clones only and misses some. The table records 150,000 to 200,000 clones, roughly 85% of them present only once. Germline loops: CDR1 KGHSH, CDR2 LQKENI. The CDR3 has 15 amino acids. V dropped 3 bases and J dropped 2 bases, with 11 bases sitting between them. The V gene is TRBV18, the J gene TRBJ1-5, with TRBD1 as a possible D gene (5 bases). The material sequenced was PBMCs. The receptor comes from a woman in her forties or fifties in good health and CMV-seronegative. CDR3 amino acids: CASSPIGEGNQPQHF. The CDR3, as DNA: TGTGCCAGCTCACCGATAGGGGAAGGCAATCAGCCCCAGCATTTT.